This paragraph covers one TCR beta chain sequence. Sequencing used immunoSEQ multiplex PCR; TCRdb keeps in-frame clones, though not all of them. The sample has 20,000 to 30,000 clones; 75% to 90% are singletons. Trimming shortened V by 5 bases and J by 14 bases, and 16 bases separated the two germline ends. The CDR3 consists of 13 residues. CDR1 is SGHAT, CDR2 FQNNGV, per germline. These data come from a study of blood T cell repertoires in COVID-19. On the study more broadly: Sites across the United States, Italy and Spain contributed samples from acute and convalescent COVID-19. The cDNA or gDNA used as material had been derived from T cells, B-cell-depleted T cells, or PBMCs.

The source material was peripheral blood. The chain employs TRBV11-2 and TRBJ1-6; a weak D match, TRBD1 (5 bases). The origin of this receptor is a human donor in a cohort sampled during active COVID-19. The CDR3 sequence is CASSRGAELALHF. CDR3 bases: TGTGCCAGCAGCCGCGGGGCAGAGTTAGCCCTCCACTTT.